This paragraph covers one T cell receptor beta chain sequence. The CDR3 sequence is 15 residues long. Germline-derived CDR1 and CDR2 are SGHNT and YYREEE (reference sequence). The ends lost 4 bases at V and 6 bases at J; junction bases unmatched: 7. This sample is part of a study of shared clonotypes between healthy human individuals. Study donors comprised healthy, HIV-negative adults devoid of recent acute infection or vaccination. The unsorted samples took around 81 million PBMCs to get genomic DNA. Unsorted PBMC DNA sequencing spanned ten immunoSEQ deep assay plates. Original processing methods: Junction-only sequences produced by ImmunoSEQ had no quality scores, so filtering differed. Sequenced by immunoSEQ multiplex PCR; TCRdb stores in-frame clones only, minus some. Clone size and V and J calls were adopted from that table, with D and trimming inferred from the DNA. Here the sample spans roughly 500,000 clones, around 73% being singletons.

The TCR sequence derives from a woman aged 40-49 years in good health. Some clones in this sample may be carry-over from other donors' samples. Sequencing input: PBMCs. The chain is built from TRBV5-4 and TRBJ2-7; the match to TRBD2 covers 13 bases. The CDR3 DNA reads as TGTGCCAGCAGCGCCGGGACTAGCGGGACTCCCGAGCAGTACTTC. Translating gives CASSAGTSGTPEQYF.